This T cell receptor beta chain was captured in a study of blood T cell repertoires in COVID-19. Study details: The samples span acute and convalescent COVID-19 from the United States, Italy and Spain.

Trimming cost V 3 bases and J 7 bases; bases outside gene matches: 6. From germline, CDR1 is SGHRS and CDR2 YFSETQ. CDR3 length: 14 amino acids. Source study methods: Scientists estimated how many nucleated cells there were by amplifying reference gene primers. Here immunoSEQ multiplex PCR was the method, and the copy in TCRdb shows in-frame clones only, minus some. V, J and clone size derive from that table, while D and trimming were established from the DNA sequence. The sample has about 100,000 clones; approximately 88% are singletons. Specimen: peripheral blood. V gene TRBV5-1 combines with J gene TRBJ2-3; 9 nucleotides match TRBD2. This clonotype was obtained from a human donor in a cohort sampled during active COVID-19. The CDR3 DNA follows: TGCGCCAGCAGCTCTGCGACTAGCGGTAATACGCAGTATTTT. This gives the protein CASSSATSGNTQYF.